Included here is one T cell receptor beta chain sequence, with context. The authors' processing: By means of reference gene primer amplification, nucleated cell counts were estimated. Assay used: immunoSEQ multiplex PCR; TCRdb lists only in-frame clones, some missing. From that table come the V and J calls and clone size; the DNA was used to work out D and trimming. This sample carries under 200,000 clones, approximately 92% of them seen once, and the ten largest clones take approximately 0.5%. This entry belongs to a study of blood T cell repertoires in COVID-19. Study information: Samples representing acute and convalescent COVID-19 were sourced from the United States, Italy and Spain.

The clonotype comes from a man aged 50-59 years with acute or convalescent COVID-19. Sequencing was performed on peripheral blood.

CDR3 in DNA: TGCGCCAGCAGTGAGCCCAGCGGGAGGACCTACGAGCAGTACGTC. This gives the protein CASSEPSGRTYEQYV. The chain recombines TRBV10-1 with TRBJ2-7; the match to TRBD2 covers 9 bases. Germline V gene lookup returns CDR1 WNHNN and CDR2 SYGVQD (reference sequence). The V gene end was trimmed by 2 bases and the J gene end by 2 bases; junction bases not matched to a gene: 4. The CDR3 has 15 amino acids.